The clone carrying this T cell receptor beta chain was detected once. Its specificity is not known. These data originate in a study of glioma-infiltrating T cells after dendritic cell vaccination. For the study at large: Treatment, given 2003 to 2012, was autologous tumor lysate-pulsed dendritic cell vaccination.

Germline V gene lookup returns CDR1 GTSNPN and CDR2 SVGIG (reference sequence). V was pared by 2 bases and J by 2 bases, with 6 bases of the junction left unmatched. The CDR3 covers 16 residues. The time point is: after dendritic cell vaccination, including at tumor progression/relapse. Selection required adequate fresh-frozen tumor tissue plus more than two years' survival data. Sequencing was performed with immunoSEQ multiplex PCR; in TCRdb, only in-frame clones are kept and a portion is missing. This sample has more than 85,000 clones, with roughly 89% found just once. Notes on the study in general: TCR clonality showed no direct relationship with survival.

The chain uses TRBV30 and TRBJ2-7; 13 nucleotides align to TRBD2. The sequence derives from a human donor with glioblastoma. Sequences were derived from blood, sampled after dendritic cell vaccination. CDR3 sequence: CAWSRPTSGGTYEQYF. The CDR3 coding sequence is TGTGCCTGGAGTAGGCCGACTAGCGGGGGGACCTACGAGCAGTACTTC. Complete variable domain (other parts from reference TRBV30 and TRBJ2-7): SQTIHQWPATLVQPVGSPLSLECTVEGTSNPNLYWYRQAAGRGLQLLFYSVGIGQISSEVPQNLSASRPQDRQFILSSKKLLLSDSGFYLCAWSRPTSGGTYEQYFGPGTRLTVT.